Presented here are 20 T cell receptor beta chains from one specimen sequenced in a study of cytomegalovirus exposure and HLA in healthy donors. PCR amplification relied on 60 Vbeta primers (plus 13 Jbeta primers). Profiled with immunoSEQ multiplex PCR; TCRdb holds only in-frame clones, not every one. The table lists about 99,000 clones, about 79% of them singletons. Sequencing was performed on PBMCs. Receptors originate from a man between 60 and 75 years old in good health and CMV-seropositive.

This clone was counted between two and nine times. This chain uses TRBV19 with TRBJ1-6; 8 positions agree with TRBD1. The CDR3 consists of 13 residues. V gave up 8 bases and J gave up 5 bases; unmatched junction bases: 2. Germline-derived CDR1 and CDR2 are LNHDA and SQIVND (reference sequence). The DNA of the CDR3 is TGTGCCAGTTCGACAGGGGATAATTCACCCCTCCACTTT. It yields the protein CASSTGDNSPLHF.

J is TRBJ1-2 and V is TRBV4-2; D not certain. Germline lookup yields CDR1 LGHNA and CDR2 YNFKEQ. CDR3 size: 14 residues. Trimming cost V 5 bases and J 1 base, with 11 bases left between them. CDR3 sequence reads: CASSFRLDNYGYTF. As DNA, the CDR3 is TGTGCCAGCAGCTTCAGGTTGGATAACTATGGCTACACCTTC.

V gene TRBV2 combines with J gene TRBJ1-2; possibly TRBD1 for D (5 bases). Germline-derived CDR1 and CDR2 are SNHLY and FYNNEI. Trimming took 7 bases from V and 0 from J, leaving 15 bases between them. This CDR3 comprises 15 residues. In DNA, the CDR3 is TGTGCCAGCACCTCTCTAGGGGCCTCTAACTATGGCTACACCTTC. It is translated as CASTSLGASNYGYTF.

The chain employs TRBV6-5 and TRBJ1-3; D might be TRBD1 (6 bases). V was trimmed by 6 bases and J by 2 bases, leaving 14 bases between them. Germline V lookup: CDR1 MNHEY, CDR2 SVGAGI. The CDR3 runs 15 residues. The CDR3 DNA reads TGTGCCAGCAGAGCTCAGGGGAAAGCTGGAAACACCATATATTTT. This codes for CASRAQGKAGNTIYF.

CDR3 nucleotides: TGCGCCAGCAGCCCATTCCCGGGAGCGAACACTGAAGCTTTCTTT. Amino acid sequence: CASSPFPGANTEAFF. This chain links TRBV5-1 with TRBJ1-1; the D is unclear. The CDR3 length is 15 residues. V lost 4 bases and J lost 1, with 14 bases in between. Germline V gene lookup returns CDR1 SGHRS and CDR2 YFSETQ. Full variable domain (rest looked up from reference TRBV5-1 and TRBJ1-1): KAGVTQTPRYLIKTRGQQVTLSCSPISGHRSVSWYQQTPGQGLQFLFEYFSETQRNKGNFPGRFSGRQFSNSRSEMNVSTLELGDSALYLCASSPFPGANTEAFFGQGTRLTVV.

The gene calls are TRBV19 and TRBJ1-2, with D perhaps matching TRBD1 (6 bases). V was trimmed by 3 bases and J by 5 bases, leaving 25 bases between them. The CDR3 loop spans 18 amino acids. Germline CDR1 reads LNHDA; CDR2 reads SQIVND (reference sequence). CDR3 sequence reads: CASSISIHSTSRGYGYTF. The CDR3 DNA reads TGTGCCAGTAGTATTTCAATACACTCTACATCAAGGGGGTATGGCTACACCTTC.

The chain links TRBV5-1 to TRBJ1-4, with 7 positions matching TRBD1. The CDR3 covers 13 residues. Germline V gene data show CDR1 as SGHRS and CDR2 as YFSETQ. V lost 3 bases, J lost 5 bases, and 1 base stayed unmatched. DNA for the CDR3: TGCGCCAGCAGCTCGGACAGGAATGAAAAACTGTTTTTT. Translated: CASSSDRNEKLFF. Together with reference TRBV5-1 and TRBJ1-4, the CDR3 gives the full variable domain: KAGVTQTPRYLIKTRGQQVTLSCSPISGHRSVSWYQQTPGQGLQFLFEYFSETQRNKGNFPGRFSGRQFSNSRSEMNVSTLELGDSALYLCASSSDRNEKLFFGSGTQLSVL.

The V call is TRBV5-1, the J call TRBJ1-1; a possible D gene is TRBD1 (5 bases). V was shortened by 4 bases and J by 5 bases, with 21 bases between the two germline ends. Germline V lookup: CDR1 SGHRS, CDR2 YFSETQ. The CDR3 totals 16 residues. CDR3 nucleotide sequence: TGCGCCAGCAGCCAGGGATCCCGACAAACACTGACTGAAGCTTTCTTT. Its translation: CASSQGSRQTLTEAFF.

The genes are TRBV27 and TRBJ2-5; D gene uncertain. The CDR3 runs 14 residues. V was pared by 4 bases and J by 5 bases, with 14 bases between. Looked up from germline, CDR1 is MNHEY and CDR2 is SMNVEV (reference sequence). CDR3 amino acids: CASSSPTVRETQYF. CDR3 sequence (DNA): TGTGCCAGCAGTTCTCCGACGGTCAGGGAGACCCAGTACTTC.

Only a few counts were recorded for this clone. The DNA is left out, because the CDR3 cannot be placed on it with certainty; the CDR3 is given as TCRdb lists it. The chain is built from TRBV1 and TRBJ2-2; no check of the table's D call, TRBD1, against the DNA was made. TRBV1 is classified as a pseudogene. Ends included, the CDR3 has 15 residues. CDR3 amino acids: CTCSQVGGGIGELFF.

The V gene is TRBV19, the J gene TRBJ1-5; D gene uncertain. V lost 5 bases and J lost 3, with 11 bases in between. The CDR3 extends over 14 amino acids. Germline lookup yields CDR1 LNHDA and CDR2 SQIVND (reference sequence). The CDR3 nucleotides read TGTGCCAGTAGTGAGGAAGCCTTCAATCAGCCCCAGCATTTT. Encoded protein: CASSEEAFNQPQHF.

This chain uses TRBV5-1 with TRBJ2-3; D is undetermined. Germline V CDR1 and CDR2: SGHRS, YFSETQ. Trimming cost V 0 bases and J 2 bases, with 7 bases left between them. CDR3 length: 14 residues. This CDR3 is CASSLDLSTDTQYF. CDR3 bases: TGCGCCAGCAGCTTGGATCTGTCCACAGATACGCAGTATTTT.

The V call is TRBV9, the J call TRBJ1-6; 7 bases fit TRBD1. V lost 4 bases and J lost 12; bases outside the gene matches: 7. The CDR3 totals 13 residues. Germline-derived CDR1 and CDR2 are SGDLS and YYNGEE. CDR3 nucleotides: TGTGCCAGCAGCACCCAGGGGGGAGGACCCCTCCACTTT. This codes for CASSTQGGGPLHF. Complete variable domain (other parts from reference TRBV9 and TRBJ1-6): DSGVTQTPKHLITATGQRVTLRCSPRSGDLSVYWYQQSLDQGLQFLIQYYNGEERAKGNILERFSAQQFPDLHSELNLSSLELGDSALYFCASSTQGGGPLHFGNGTRLTVT.

The chain employs TRBV5-1 and TRBJ2-7; possible D gene TRBD1, 6 bases. The CDR3 is 15 amino acids. The germline CDR1 and CDR2 sequences are SGHRS and YFSETQ. Trimming stripped 3 bases from V and 4 bases from J, with 17 bases between. The CDR3 reads CASSSSGTPTYEQYF. CDR3 sequence (DNA): TGCGCCAGCAGCTCATCCGGGACACCCACATACGAGCAGTACTTC. The whole variable domain, remainder taken from reference TRBV5-1 and TRBJ2-7, is KAGVTQTPRYLIKTRGQQVTLSCSPISGHRSVSWYQQTPGQGLQFLFEYFSETQRNKGNFPGRFSGRQFSNSRSEMNVSTLELGDSALYLCASSSSGTPTYEQYFGPGTRLTVT.

CDR3 in DNA: TGTGCCAGCAGGACAGGGGGAACGGGCACCGGGGAGCTGTTTTTT. The encoded protein is CASRTGGTGTGELFF. The chain carries TRBV28 and TRBJ2-2; TRBD1 matches at 9 bases. The CDR3 sequence is 15 residues long. Trimming removed 6 bases from V and 4 bases from J; junction bases left unmatched: 6. CDR1 is MDHEN and CDR2 is SYDVKM in the germline V gene. Supplemented by reference TRBV28 and TRBJ2-2, the full variable domain reads DVKVTQSSRYLVKRTGEKVFLECVQDMDHENMFWYRQDPGLGLRLIYFSYDVKMKEKGDIPEGYSVSREKKERFSLILESASTNQTSMYLCASRTGGTGTGELFFGEGSRLTVL.

This chain connects TRBV15 to TRBJ1-2, with D perhaps TRBD1 (5 bases). This CDR3 comprises 14 residues. V was cut by 0 bases and J by 7 bases, with 12 bases left in between. CDR1 is LNHNV, CDR2 YYDKDF, per germline (reference sequence). In DNA, the CDR3 is TGTGCCACCAGCAGAGACAGGGTCATGGGTGGCTACACCTTC. Protein: CATSRDRVMGGYTF.

This clone was counted only a few times. The V call is TRBV6-1, the J call TRBJ2-6; D gene uncertain. The length of the CDR3 is 15 residues. Trimming cost V 1 base and J 0 bases, with 4 bases left between them. Germline-derived CDR1 and CDR2 are MNHNS and SASEGT. The CDR3 DNA sequence: TGTGCCAGCAGTGAAGACAGCTCTGGGGCCAACGTCCTGACTTTC. Protein sequence: CASSEDSSGANVLTF.

The chain carries TRBV15 and TRBJ1-1; no firm D call. Germline assignment: CDR1 LNHNV and CDR2 YYDKDF (reference sequence). CDR3 size: 14 residues. Trimming removed 5 bases at V and 1 base at J, with 11 bases between. For the CDR3, the DNA is TGTGCCACCAGCCAAAGAATCGGGAACACTGAAGCTTTCTTT. This sequence encodes CATSQRIGNTEAFF.

J is TRBJ1-2 and V is TRBV7-9; 7 bases are shared with TRBD1. This CDR3 is 14 amino acids long. Looked up from germline, CDR1 is SEHNR and CDR2 is FQNEAQ (reference sequence). J lost 8 bases, V lost 5 bases, and 11 bases had no gene match. CDR3 region: CASSRAGGSDGYTF. DNA of the CDR3: TGTGCCAGCAGCCGCGCAGGGGGATCCGACGGCTACACCTTC.

This clone appeared a single time. The rearrangement uses TRBV16 and TRBJ2-3; a weak D match, TRBD2 (6 bases). Germline V gene sequence: CDR1 KGHSY, CDR2 FQNENV. Trimming pared 4 bases from V and 0 bases from J, leaving 14 bases between. CDR3 length equals 16 residues. CDR3 protein: CASSPPQGTSTDTQYF. The CDR3 DNA reads as TGTGCCAGCAGCCCACCTCAAGGGACTAGCACAGATACGCAGTATTTT.